The source of this T cell receptor beta chain is a study of response to subunit inactivated influenza vaccine. Regarding the study as a whole: Researchers suggested that each seasonal influenza vaccination recruits few new T cells.

Using its own MiXCR run on the RT-PCR reads, TCRdb lists one record per CDR3 protein. This table holds 650,000 to 800,000 distinct CDR3 sequences, approximately 14% found once. This clonotype was picked up a small number of times. Its target is not known. V lost 2 bases and J 3 bases, leaving 11 bases between the germline ends. CDR1 is SNHLY and CDR2 is FYNNEI in the germline V gene. The CDR3 is 15 residues long. The chain joins TRBV2 to TRBJ1-5; no clear D gene. The sample consisted of PBMCs from blood, taken 14 to 15 days before vaccination. The sequence was obtained from a man aged 45-60 years who received an inactivated influenza vaccine. CDR3 amino acids: CASSEFDTSNQPQHF. The CDR3 DNA is TGTGCCAGCAGTGAATTCGACACATCCAATCAGCCCCAGCATTTT.